This is a list of T cell receptor beta chains from one sample in a study of T cell responses to AZD1222 COVID-19 vaccine. Using immunoSEQ multiplex PCR, the repertoire was profiled, and TCRdb retains in-frame clones only, with some absent. The sample lists over 85,000 clones, 88% occurring once. The sequences come from peripheral blood, collected on day 0 of AZD1222 vaccination. The receptors here all came from an adult in good health. The CDR3 runs from the conserved cysteine through the conserved F or W.

J gene	V gene	CDR3 protein
TRBJ1-2	TRBV27	CAARQGRVGGYTF
TRBJ1-2	TRBV6-5	CASSTQGATGYGYTF
TRBJ2-5	TRBV4-1	CASRQDWEETQYF
TRBJ2-4	TRBV5-1	CASSAGFADIQYF
TRBJ2-7	TRBV15	CATSRGPGRGYEQYF
TRBJ2-7	TRBV4-2	CASSPYTSDSGSTNEQYF
TRBJ2-7	TRBV14	CASSHNFYEQYF
TRBJ1-2	TRBV12-3/TRBV12-4	CASSLTGGWSF
TRBJ2-5	TRBV5-1	CASSLEGGAETQYF
TRBJ2-7	TRBV9	CASSPRGSGYEQYF
TRBJ1-6	TRBV19	CAGGTADNSPLHF
TRBJ1-3	TRBV7-2	CASSKDRVSGNTIYF
TRBJ1-1	TRBV30	CAWSARQGAGTEAFF
TRBJ1-2	TRBV4-1	CASRDRESNYGYTF
TRBJ2-1	TRBV11-3	CASSLGSGSSYNEQFF
TRBJ1-5	TRBV19	CASSIPRYDQPQHF
TRBJ1-3	TRBV10-1	CASSVGGTGNTIYF
TRBJ1-4	TRBV6-5	CASSYPELEKLFF
TRBJ2-7	TRBV18	CASSIAPGTGLYEQYF
TRBJ1-5	TRBV6-6	CASSLNRQPQHF
TRBJ1-6	TRBV4-2	CASSQDRGSPLHF
TRBJ2-7	TRBV6-5	CASSYSSGDTYEQYF
TRBJ2-2	TRBV5-6	CASSDGQGTNTGELFF